Below, one T cell receptor beta chain is given with its context. Its antigen remains unknown. CDR3 size: 14 residues. Trimming cost V 0 bases and J 7 bases, with 15 bases left between them. The germline CDR1 and CDR2 sequences are DFQATT and SNEGSKA (reference sequence). The authors ran a second PCR of about 6 to 11 cycles using a sample-barcoded 5' primer and a J-beta primer mix. TCRdb used MiXCR to reprocess the 5' RACE reads, holding one entry per CDR3 protein. The repertoire includes hundreds of thousands of distinct CDR3 sequences, roughly 48% of them detected once, and over 10% sits in the top ten. The data were obtained in a study of blood T cells in healthy people across ages. Study observations and caveats: Unsorted PBMCs ruled out conclusive naive versus antigen-experienced comparison.

Donors were systemically healthy Caucasian individuals from Russia aged about 6 to 90 years. Every sample yielded at least 6.5 million isolated PBMCs. At least 5 micrograms of total RNA were extracted per sample. The sample was blood. The chain joins TRBV20-1 to TRBJ1-1, with D hard to call. This receptor was identified in a young man in good health. The CDR3 nucleotides are TGCAGTGCTAGAGATATTGGGGAATTAAATGAAGCTTTCTTT. Residues: CSARDIGELNEAFF.